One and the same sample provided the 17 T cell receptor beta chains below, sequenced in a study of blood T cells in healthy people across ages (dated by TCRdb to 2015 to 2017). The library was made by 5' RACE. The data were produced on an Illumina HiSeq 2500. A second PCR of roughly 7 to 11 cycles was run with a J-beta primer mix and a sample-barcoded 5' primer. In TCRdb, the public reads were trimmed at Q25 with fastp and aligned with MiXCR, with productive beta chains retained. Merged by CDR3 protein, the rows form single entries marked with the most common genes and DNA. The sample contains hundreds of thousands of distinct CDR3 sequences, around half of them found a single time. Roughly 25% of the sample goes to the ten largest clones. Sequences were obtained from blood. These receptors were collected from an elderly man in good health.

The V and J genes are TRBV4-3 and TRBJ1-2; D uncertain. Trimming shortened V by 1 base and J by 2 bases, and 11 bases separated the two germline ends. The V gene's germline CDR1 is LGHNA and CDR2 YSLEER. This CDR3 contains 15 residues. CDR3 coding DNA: TGCGCCAGCAGCCAAGCCATCATTGAGAACTATGGCTACACCTTC. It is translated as CASSQAIIENYGYTF.

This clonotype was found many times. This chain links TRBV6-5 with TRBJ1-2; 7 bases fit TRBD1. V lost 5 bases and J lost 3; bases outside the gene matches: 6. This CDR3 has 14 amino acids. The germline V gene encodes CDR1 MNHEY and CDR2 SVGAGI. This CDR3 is CASSTRQGYYGYTF. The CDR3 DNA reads TGTGCCAGCAGTACCCGACAGGGCTACTATGGCTACACCTTC.

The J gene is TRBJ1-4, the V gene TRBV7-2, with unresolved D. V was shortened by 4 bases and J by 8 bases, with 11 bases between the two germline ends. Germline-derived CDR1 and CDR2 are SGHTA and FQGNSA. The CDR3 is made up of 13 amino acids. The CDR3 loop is CASSSRMGEKLFF. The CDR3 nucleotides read TGTGCCAGCAGCTCCCGAATGGGCGAAAAACTGTTTTTT.

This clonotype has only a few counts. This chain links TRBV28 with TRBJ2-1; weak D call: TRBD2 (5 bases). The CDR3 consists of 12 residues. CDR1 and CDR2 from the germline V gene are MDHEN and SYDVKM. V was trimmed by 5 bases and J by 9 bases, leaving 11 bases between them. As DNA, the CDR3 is TGTGCCAGCAGTCTCGAGAGGGTTGAGCAGTTCTTC. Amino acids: CASSLERVEQFF.

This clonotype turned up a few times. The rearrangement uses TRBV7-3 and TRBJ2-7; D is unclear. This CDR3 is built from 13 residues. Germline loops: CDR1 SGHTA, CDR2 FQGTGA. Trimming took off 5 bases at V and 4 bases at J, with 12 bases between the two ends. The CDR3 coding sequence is TGTGCCAGCAGCCCCAAACACTTATACGAGCAGTACTTC. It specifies CASSPKHLYEQYF.

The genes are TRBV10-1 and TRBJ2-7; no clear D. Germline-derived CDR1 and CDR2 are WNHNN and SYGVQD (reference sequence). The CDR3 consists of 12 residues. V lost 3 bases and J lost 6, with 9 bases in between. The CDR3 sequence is CASSEKYSEQYF. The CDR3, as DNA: TGCGCCAGCAGTGAAAAGTACAGCGAGCAGTACTTC.

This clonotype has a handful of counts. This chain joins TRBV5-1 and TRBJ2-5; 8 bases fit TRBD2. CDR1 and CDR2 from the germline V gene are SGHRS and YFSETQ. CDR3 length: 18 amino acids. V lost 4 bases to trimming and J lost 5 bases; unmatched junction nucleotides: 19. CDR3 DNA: TGCGCCAGCAGCGTGGTAACTAGCGGAGACCGAAGGTCGGAGACCCAGTACTTC. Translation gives CASSVVTSGDRRSETQYF.

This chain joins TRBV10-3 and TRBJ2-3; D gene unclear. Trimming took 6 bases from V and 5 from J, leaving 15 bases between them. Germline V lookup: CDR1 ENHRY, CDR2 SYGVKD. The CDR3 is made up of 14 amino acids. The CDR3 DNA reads TGTGCCATCAGCCCAGACCGAGGCGGAGATACGCAGTATTTT. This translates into CAISPDRGGDTQYF.

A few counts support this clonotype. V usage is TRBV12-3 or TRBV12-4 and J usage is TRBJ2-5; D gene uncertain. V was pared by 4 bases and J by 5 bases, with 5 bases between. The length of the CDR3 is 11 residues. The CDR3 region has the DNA TGTGCCAGCAGTTCCGTGGAGACCCAGTACTTC. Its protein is CASSSVETQYF.

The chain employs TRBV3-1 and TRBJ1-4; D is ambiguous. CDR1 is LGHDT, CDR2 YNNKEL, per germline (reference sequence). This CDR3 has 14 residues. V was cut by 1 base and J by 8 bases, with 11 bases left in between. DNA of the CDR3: TGTGCCAGCAGCCAAGTCCGTTTGCGGGAAAAACTGTTTTTT. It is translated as CASSQVRLREKLFF.

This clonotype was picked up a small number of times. The CDR3 loop is CASSSPGQPQETQYF. The CDR3 bases are TGTGCCAGCAGCTCGCCGGGACAGCCTCAAGAGACCCAGTACTTC. The genes are TRBV5-6 and TRBJ2-5; 7 nucleotides match TRBD1. The germline V gene has CDR1 SGHDT and CDR2 YYEEEE. The CDR3 consists of 15 residues. V trimming: 3 bases; J trimming: 2 bases; junction bases outside the gene matches: 7.

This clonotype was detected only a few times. CDR3 in amino acids: CASSAVPRLQETQYF. Here the CDR3 DNA reads TGTGCCAGCAGCGCCGTGCCCAGGTTACAAGAGACCCAGTACTTC. The rearrangement joins TRBV7-8 to TRBJ2-7; D gene unclear. The J call is in doubt because the DNA end fits TRBJ2-5 better. The CDR3 extends over 15 amino acids. Germline V lookup: CDR1 SGHVS, CDR2 FQNEAQ.

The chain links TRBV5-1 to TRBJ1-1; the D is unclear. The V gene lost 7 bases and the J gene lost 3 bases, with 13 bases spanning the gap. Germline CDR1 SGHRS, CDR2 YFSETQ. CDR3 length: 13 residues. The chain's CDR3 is CASHWEADTEAFF. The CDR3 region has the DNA TGCGCCAGCCACTGGGAAGCGGACACTGAAGCTTTCTTT.

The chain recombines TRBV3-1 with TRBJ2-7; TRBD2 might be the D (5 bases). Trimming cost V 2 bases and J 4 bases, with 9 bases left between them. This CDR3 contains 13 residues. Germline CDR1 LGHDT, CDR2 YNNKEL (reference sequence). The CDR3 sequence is CASSQLEGYEQYF. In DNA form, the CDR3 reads TGTGCCAGCAGCCAATTAGAGGGATACGAGCAGTACTTC.

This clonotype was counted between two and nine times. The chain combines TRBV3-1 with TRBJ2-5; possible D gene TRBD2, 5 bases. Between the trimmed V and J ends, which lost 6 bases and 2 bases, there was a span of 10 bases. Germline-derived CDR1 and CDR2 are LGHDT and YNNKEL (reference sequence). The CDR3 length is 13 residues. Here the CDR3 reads CASRLGLQETQYF. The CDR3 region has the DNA TGTGCCAGCAGGCTCGGACTGCAAGAGACCCAGTACTTC.

The CDR3 region is CSGGTGNTIYF. CDR3 nucleotide sequence: TGCAGCGGGGGCACTGGAAACACCATATATTTT. The rearrangement joins TRBV29-1 to TRBJ1-3; tentative D call: TRBD1 (5 bases). Germline V CDR1 and CDR2: SQVTM, ANQGSEA. V shed 7 bases and J shed 2 bases, with 6 bases lying between them. The CDR3 runs to 11 residues.

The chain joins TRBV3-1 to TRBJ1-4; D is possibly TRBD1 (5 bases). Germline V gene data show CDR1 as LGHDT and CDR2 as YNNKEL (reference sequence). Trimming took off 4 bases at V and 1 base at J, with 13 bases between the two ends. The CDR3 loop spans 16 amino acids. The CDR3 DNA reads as TGTGCCAGCAGCCCCAAAGGGGCTGGAACTAATGAAAAACTGTTTTTT. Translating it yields CASSPKGAGTNEKLFF.